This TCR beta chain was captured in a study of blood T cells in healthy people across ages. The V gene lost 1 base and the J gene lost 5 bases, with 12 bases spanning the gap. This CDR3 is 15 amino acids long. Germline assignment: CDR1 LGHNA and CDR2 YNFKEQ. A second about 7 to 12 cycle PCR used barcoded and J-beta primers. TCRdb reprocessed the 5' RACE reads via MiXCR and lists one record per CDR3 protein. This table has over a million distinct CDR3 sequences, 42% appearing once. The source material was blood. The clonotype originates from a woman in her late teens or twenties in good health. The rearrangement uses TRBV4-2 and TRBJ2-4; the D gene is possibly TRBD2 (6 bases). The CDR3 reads CASSQGAIAENIQYF. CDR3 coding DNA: TGTGCCAGCAGCCAAGGGGCAATAGCGGAAAACATTCAGTACTTC.